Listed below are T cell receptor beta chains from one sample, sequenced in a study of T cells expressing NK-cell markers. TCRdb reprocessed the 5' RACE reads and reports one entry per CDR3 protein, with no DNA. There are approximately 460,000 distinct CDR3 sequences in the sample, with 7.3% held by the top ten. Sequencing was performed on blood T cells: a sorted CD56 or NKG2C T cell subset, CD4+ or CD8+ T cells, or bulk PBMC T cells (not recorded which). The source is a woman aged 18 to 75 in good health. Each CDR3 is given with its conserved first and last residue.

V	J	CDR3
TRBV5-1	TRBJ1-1	CASSFDGGTEAFF
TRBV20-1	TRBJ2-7	CSARGDSSYEQYF
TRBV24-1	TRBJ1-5	CATSDVGGNQPQHF
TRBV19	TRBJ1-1	CASNPARGTEAFF
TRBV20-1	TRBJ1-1	CSARDLFAGLNTEAFF
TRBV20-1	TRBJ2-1	CSARDSSGAYNEQFF
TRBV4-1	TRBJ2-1	CASSQSPRGNEQFF
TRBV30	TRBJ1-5	CAWSPYENQPQHF
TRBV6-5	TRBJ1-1	CASSYTGQSEAFF
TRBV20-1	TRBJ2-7	CSARVGIGYEQYF
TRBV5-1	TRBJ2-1	CASTLRGGRDNEQFF
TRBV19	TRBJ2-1	CASKGLAANEQFF
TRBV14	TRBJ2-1	CASSRENYNEQFF
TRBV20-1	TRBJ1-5	CSASIGQPQHF
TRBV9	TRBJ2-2	CASRGIAGNTGELFF
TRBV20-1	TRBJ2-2	CSATRIPGQGWTGELFF
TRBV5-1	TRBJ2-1	CASSLEQWGEQFF
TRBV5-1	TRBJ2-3	CASSLGGEDTQYF
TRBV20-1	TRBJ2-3	CSAIKGQGPYF
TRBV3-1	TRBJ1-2	CASSQANGGPYGYTF
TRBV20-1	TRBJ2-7	CSARVPNTGTYEQYF
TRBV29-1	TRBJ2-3	CSVENGADTQYF
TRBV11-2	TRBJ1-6	CASRPMGSPLHF
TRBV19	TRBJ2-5	CASSISWRETQYF
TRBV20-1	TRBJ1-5	CSGGGNQPQHF
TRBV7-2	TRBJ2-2	CASSDTGIAGELFF
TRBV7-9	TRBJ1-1	CASSLVQGAGRTEAFF
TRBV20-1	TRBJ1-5	CSAPVEGVQPQHF
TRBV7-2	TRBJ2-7	CASSLGGGEQYF
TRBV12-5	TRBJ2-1	CASGWGTANEQFF
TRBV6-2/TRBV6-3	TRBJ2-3	CASSPRGRTNTDTQYF
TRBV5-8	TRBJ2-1	CASSWAQGTFFNEQFF
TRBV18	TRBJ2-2	CASSPTPGSGELFF
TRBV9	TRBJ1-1	CATIWGDNTEAFF
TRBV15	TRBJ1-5	CATSRDSLQGWNQPQHF
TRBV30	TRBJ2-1	CAWSVRGGAGGQFF
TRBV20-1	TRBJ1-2	CSARRGGLIYGYTF
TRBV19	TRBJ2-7	CASTLATGYEQYF
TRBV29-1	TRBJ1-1	CSVVLGGITEAFF
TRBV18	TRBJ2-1	CASSNLGGFVEDEQFF
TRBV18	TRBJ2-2	CASSPLGQGGSGELFF
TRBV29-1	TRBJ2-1	CSSRGREPYNEQFF
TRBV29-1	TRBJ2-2	CSVGQSNTGELFF
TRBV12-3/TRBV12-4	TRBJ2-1	CASSISGRSSYNEQFF
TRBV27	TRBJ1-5	CASSRQGGSNQPQHF
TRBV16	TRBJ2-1	CASTTGRYNEQFF
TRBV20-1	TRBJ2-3	CSARATSGRPTDTQYF